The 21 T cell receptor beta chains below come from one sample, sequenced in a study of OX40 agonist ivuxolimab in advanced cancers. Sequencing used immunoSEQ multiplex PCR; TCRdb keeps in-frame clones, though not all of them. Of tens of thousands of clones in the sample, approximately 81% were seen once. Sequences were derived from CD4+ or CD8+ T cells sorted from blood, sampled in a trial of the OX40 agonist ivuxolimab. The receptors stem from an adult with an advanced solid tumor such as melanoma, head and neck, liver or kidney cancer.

CDR3 protein: CASSQDKGARYTDTQYF. The CDR3 DNA reads TGCGCCAGCAGCCAAGACAAGGGAGCCCGATACACAGATACGCAGTATTTT. The J gene is TRBJ2-3, the V gene TRBV4-3; TRBD2 is a possible D gene (5 bases). Trimming took off 0 bases at V and 2 bases at J, with 15 bases between the two ends. Per germline, CDR1 LGHNA and CDR2 YSLEER. The CDR3 covers 17 residues.

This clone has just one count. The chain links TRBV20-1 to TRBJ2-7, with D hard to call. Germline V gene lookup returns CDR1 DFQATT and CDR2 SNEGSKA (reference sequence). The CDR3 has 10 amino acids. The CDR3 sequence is CTPAKTEQYF. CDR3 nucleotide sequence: TGCACCCCCGCGAAAACCGAGCAGTACTTC.

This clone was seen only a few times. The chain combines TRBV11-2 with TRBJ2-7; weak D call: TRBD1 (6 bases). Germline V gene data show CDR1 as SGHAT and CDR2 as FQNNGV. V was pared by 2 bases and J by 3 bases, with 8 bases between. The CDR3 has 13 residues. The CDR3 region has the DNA TGTGCCAGCAGCTTACAGGGGATCTACGAGCAGTACTTC. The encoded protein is CASSLQGIYEQYF.

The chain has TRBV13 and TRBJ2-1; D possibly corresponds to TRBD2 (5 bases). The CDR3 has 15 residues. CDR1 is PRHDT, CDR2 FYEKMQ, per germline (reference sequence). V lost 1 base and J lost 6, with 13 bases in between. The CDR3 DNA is TGTGCCAGCAGCTTAGATGGGCGGAGGAGCAATGAGCAGTTCTTC. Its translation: CASSLDGRRSNEQFF. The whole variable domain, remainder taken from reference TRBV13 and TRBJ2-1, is AAGVIQSPRHLIKEKRETATLKCYPIPRHDTVYWYQQGPGQDPQFLISFYEKMQSDKGSIPDRFSAQQFSDYHSELNMSSLELGDSALYFCASSLDGRRSNEQFFGPGTRLTVL.

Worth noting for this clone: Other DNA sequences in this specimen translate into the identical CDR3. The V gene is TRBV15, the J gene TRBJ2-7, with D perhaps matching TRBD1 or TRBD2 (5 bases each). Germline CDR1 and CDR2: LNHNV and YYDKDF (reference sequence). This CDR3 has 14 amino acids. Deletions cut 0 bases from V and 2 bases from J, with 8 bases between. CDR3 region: CATSRDRGPYEQYF. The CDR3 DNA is TGTGCCACCAGCAGAGATAGGGGACCCTACGAGCAGTACTTC.

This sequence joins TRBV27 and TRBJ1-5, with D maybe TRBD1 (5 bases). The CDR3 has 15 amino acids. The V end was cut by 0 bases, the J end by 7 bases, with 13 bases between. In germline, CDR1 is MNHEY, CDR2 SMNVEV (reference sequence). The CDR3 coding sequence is TGTGCCAGCAGTTTATCAGGGAGGGGTCGGCAGCCCCAGCATTTT. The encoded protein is CASSLSGRGRQPQHF.

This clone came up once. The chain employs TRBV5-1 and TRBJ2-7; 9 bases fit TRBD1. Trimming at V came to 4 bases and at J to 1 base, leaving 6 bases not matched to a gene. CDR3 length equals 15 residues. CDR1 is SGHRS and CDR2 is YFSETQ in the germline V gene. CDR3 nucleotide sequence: TGCGCCAGCAGCCTACAGGGGGCTCTTTCCTACGAGCAGTACTTC. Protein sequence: CASSLQGALSYEQYF. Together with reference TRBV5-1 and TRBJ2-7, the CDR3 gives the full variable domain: KAGVTQTPRYLIKTRGQQVTLSCSPISGHRSVSWYQQTPGQGLQFLFEYFSETQRNKGNFPGRFSGRQFSNSRSEMNVSTLELGDSALYLCASSLQGALSYEQYFGPGTRLTVT.

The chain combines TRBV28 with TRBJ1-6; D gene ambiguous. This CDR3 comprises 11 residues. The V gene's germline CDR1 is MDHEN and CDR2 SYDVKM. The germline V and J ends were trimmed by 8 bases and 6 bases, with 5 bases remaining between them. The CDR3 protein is CASQLNSPLHF. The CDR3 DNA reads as TGTGCCAGCCAGCTTAATTCACCCCTCCACTTT. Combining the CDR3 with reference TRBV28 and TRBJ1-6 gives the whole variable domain DVKVTQSSRYLVKRTGEKVFLECVQDMDHENMFWYRQDPGLGLRLIYFSYDVKMKEKGDIPEGYSVSREKKERFSLILESASTNQTSMYLCASQLNSPLHFGNGTRLTVT.

In nucleotides, the CDR3 is TGCGCCAGCAGGGTTGGAGGTTTCACAGATACGCAGTATTTT. Translation: CASRVGGFTDTQYF. The chain is built from TRBV5-1 and TRBJ2-3; maybe TRBD2 (5 bases). From germline, CDR1 is SGHRS and CDR2 YFSETQ. The CDR3 covers 14 residues. V lost 5 bases and J 2 bases, leaving 12 bases between the germline ends.

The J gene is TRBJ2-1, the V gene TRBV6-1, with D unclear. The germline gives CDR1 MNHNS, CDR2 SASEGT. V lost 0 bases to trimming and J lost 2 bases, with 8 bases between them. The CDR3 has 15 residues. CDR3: CASSEAARAYNEQFF. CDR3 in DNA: TGTGCCAGCAGTGAAGCTGCGAGAGCCTACAATGAGCAGTTCTTC.

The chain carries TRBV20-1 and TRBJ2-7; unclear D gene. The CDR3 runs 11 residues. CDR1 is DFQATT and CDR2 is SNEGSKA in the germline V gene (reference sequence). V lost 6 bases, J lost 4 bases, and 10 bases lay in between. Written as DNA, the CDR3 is TGCAGTGCCCCGCGCCAATACGAGCAGTACTTC. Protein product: CSAPRQYEQYF.

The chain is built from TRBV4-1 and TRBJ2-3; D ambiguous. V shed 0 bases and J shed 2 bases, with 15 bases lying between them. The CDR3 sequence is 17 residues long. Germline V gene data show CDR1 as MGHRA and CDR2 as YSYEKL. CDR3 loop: CASSQDGKVVATDTQYF. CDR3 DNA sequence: TGCGCCAGCAGCCAAGATGGAAAGGTAGTCGCCACAGATACGCAGTATTTT.

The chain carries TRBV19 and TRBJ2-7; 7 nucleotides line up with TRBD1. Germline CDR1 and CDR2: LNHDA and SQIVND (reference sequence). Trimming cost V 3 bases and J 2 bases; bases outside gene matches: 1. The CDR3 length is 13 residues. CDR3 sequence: CASSIGTAYEQYF. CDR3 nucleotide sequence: TGTGCCAGTAGTATCGGGACAGCCTACGAGCAGTACTTC.

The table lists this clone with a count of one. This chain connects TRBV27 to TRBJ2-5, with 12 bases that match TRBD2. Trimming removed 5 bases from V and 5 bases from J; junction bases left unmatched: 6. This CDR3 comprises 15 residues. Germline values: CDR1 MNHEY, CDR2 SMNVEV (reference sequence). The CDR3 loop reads CASSILAGGVETQYF. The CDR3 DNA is TGTGCCAGCAGTATTCTAGCGGGGGGGGTGGAGACCCAGTACTTC.

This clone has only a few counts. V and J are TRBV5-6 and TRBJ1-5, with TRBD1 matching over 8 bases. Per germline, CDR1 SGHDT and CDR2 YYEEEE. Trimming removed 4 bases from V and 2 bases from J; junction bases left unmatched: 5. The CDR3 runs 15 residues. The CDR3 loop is CASSAKTGGNQPQHF. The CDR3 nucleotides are TGTGCCAGCAGCGCGAAGACAGGGGGCAATCAGCCCCAGCATTTT.

CDR3 amino acids: CASSVGGQGIEAFF. In nucleotides, the CDR3 is TGTGCCAGCAGCGTAGGGGGACAGGGGATTGAAGCTTTCTTT. The chain carries TRBV9 and TRBJ1-1; 10 nucleotides align to TRBD1. The V gene end was trimmed by 0 bases and the J gene end by 7 bases; junction bases not matched to a gene: 3. This CDR3 contains 14 residues. Germline V gene sequence: CDR1 SGDLS, CDR2 YYNGEE.

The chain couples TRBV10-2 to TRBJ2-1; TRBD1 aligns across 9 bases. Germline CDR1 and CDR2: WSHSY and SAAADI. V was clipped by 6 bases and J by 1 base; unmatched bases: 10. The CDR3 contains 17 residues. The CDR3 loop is CASSTIQGAPSYNEQFF. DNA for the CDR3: TGCGCCAGCAGCACCATACAGGGGGCACCGTCCTACAATGAGCAGTTCTTC.

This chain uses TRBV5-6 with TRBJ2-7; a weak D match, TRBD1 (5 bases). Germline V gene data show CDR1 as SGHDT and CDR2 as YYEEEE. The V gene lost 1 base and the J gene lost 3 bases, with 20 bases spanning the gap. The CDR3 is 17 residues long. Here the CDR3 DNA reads TGTGCCAGCAGCTTGCCGCAGGGTGCCATGGGGATCTACGAGCAGTACTTC. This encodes CASSLPQGAMGIYEQYF.

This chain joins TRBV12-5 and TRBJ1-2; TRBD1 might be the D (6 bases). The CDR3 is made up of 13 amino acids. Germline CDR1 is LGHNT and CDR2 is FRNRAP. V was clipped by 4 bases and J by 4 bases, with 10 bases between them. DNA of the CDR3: TGTGCTAGTGGTTCCGGGGGCAGCTATGGCTACACCTTC. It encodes CASGSGGSYGYTF.

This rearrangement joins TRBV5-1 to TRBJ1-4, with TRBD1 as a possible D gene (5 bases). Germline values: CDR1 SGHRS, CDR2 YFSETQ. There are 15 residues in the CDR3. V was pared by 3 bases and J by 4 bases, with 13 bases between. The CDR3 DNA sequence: TGCGCCAGCAGCTCGAACCCACAGGTTAATGAAAAACTGTTTTTT. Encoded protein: CASSSNPQVNEKLFF.

The CDR3 sequence: CASSDVQGVPPDTQYF. The CDR3 region has the DNA TGTGCCAGCAGTGATGTACAAGGAGTACCACCAGATACGCAGTATTTT. The chain couples TRBV2 to TRBJ2-3; D is ambiguous. Germline V gives CDR1 SNHLY, CDR2 FYNNEI. Deletions cut 3 bases from V and 4 bases from J, with 17 bases between. This CDR3 is 16 amino acids long. Combining the CDR3 with reference TRBV2 and TRBJ2-3 gives the whole variable domain EPEVTQTPSHQVTQMGQEVILRCVPISNHLYFYWYRQILGQKVEFLVSFYNNEISEKSEIFDDQFSVERPDGSNFTLKIRSTKLEDSAMYFCASSDVQGVPPDTQYFGPGTRLTVL.